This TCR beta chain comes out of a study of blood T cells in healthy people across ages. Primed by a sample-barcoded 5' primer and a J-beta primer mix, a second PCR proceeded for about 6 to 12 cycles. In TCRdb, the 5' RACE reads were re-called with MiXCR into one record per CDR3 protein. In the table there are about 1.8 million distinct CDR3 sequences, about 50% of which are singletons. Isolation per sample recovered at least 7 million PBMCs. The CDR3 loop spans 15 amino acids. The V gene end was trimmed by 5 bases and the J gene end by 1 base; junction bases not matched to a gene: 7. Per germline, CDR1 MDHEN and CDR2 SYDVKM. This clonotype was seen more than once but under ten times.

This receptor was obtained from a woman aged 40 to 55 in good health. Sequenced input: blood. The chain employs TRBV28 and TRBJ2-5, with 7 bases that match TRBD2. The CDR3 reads CASSGVRGVQETQYF. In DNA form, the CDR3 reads TGTGCCAGCAGTGGGGTACGGGGGGTCCAAGAGACCCAGTACTTC. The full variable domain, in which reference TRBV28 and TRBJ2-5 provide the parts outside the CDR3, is DVKVTQSSRYLVKRTGEKVFLECVQDMDHENMFWYRQDPGLGLRLIYFSYDVKMKEKGDIPEGYSVSREKKERFSLILESASTNQTSMYLCASSGVRGVQETQYFGPGTRLLVL.